These 14 T cell receptor beta chains share one sample of origin, sequenced in a study of control samples from healthy donors and cancer patients. Some clones are missing from TCRdb's copy, which holds only in-frame ones; the method was immunoSEQ multiplex PCR. The sample contains approximately 86,000 clones, around nine tenths of which appear only once. Sequenced material: blood. These receptors came from a man aged 25-45 years in good health.

Concerning this clone: A junction end diverges from the germline sequence, so it may reflect a read error. This chain connects TRBV15 to TRBJ1-1, with D hard to call. The CDR3 contains 14 residues. Germline lookup yields CDR1 LNHNV and CDR2 YYDKDF (reference sequence). The CDR3 coding sequence is TGTGCCACCAACAGAGTTGGGCCAAACACTGAAGCTTTCTTT. This codes for CATNRVGPNTEAFF.

This chain connects TRBV5-4 to TRBJ2-1; TRBD2 matches 12 bases. J lost 6 bases, V lost 4 bases, and 11 bases had no gene match. In germline, CDR1 is SGHNT, CDR2 YYREEE (reference sequence). The CDR3 totals 17 residues. The chain's CDR3 is CASSRGWTSGDRNEQFF. CDR3 nucleotide sequence: TGTGCCAGCAGCCGGGGCTGGACTAGCGGGGACCGCAATGAGCAGTTCTTC.

V is TRBV4-1 and J is TRBJ2-1, with D perhaps TRBD1 (6 bases). The CDR3 contains 11 residues. CDR1 and CDR2 from the germline V gene are MGHRA and YSYEKL. Trimming removed 6 bases from V and 10 bases from J, with 10 bases in between. CDR3 nucleotides: TGCGCCAGCAGTCTGGGGACAGAGCAGTTCTTC. It translates to CASSLGTEQFF.

The chain carries TRBV7-9 and TRBJ2-1; TRBD2 aligns across 9 bases. J lost 0 bases, V lost 1 base, and 10 bases had no gene match. The CDR3 has 19 amino acids. The V gene's germline CDR1 is SEHNR and CDR2 FQNEAQ (reference sequence). CDR3 sequence: CASSLVPSGGPSSYNEQFF. In DNA, the CDR3 is TGTGCCAGCAGCTTAGTTCCAAGCGGGGGGCCGAGCTCCTACAATGAGCAGTTCTTC. The variable domain in full, completed from reference TRBV7-9 and TRBJ2-1, reads DTGVSQNPRHKITKRGQNVTFRCDPISEHNRLYWYRQTLGQGPEFLTYFQNEAQLEKSRLLSDRFSAERPKGSFSTLEIQRTEQGDSAMYLCASSLVPSGGPSSYNEQFFGPGTRLTVL.

The CDR3 reads CASSLPTSTDTQYF. The CDR3 region has the DNA TGTGCCAGCAGCCTCCCGACTAGCACAGATACGCAGTATTTT. V is TRBV5-6 and J is TRBJ2-3; D ambiguous. This CDR3 has 14 amino acids. V dropped 4 bases and J dropped 0 bases, with 9 bases sitting between them. The V gene's germline CDR1 is SGHDT and CDR2 YYEEEE.

The chain has TRBV29-1 and TRBJ2-3; D perhaps matches TRBD2 (6 bases). The V gene's germline CDR1 is SQVTM and CDR2 ANQGSEA. V was clipped by 6 bases and J by 0 bases, with 16 bases between them. This CDR3 has 15 amino acids. As DNA, the CDR3 is TGCAGCGTGCCCGGAGGGAAGATGAGCACAGATACGCAGTATTTT. Protein: CSVPGGKMSTDTQYF.

The gene calls are TRBV12-3 or TRBV12-4 and TRBJ1-5; D is unclear. The CDR3 is 13 amino acids. V lost 1 base and J lost 0, with 1 base in between. CDR3 sequence: CASSLDSNQPQHF. The CDR3 DNA sequence: TGTGCCAGCAGTTTAGATAGCAATCAGCCCCAGCATTTT.

V usage is TRBV6-1 and J usage is TRBJ1-3, with 9 bases aligning to TRBD1. CDR1 and CDR2 from the germline V gene are MNHNS and SASEGT. V was clipped by 4 bases and J by 0 bases; unmatched bases: 7. This CDR3 contains 17 residues. CDR3 nucleotides: TGTGCCAGCAGTGGGAGGCCGACAGGGGGCTCTGGAAACACCATATATTTT. Translating it yields CASSGRPTGGSGNTIYF.

The rearrangement joins TRBV5-1 to TRBJ1-5; TRBD1 matches 7 bases. CDR3 size: 14 residues. V gave up 4 bases and J gave up 7 bases; unmatched junction bases: 8. CDR1 and CDR2 (germline): SGHRS, YFSETQ. CDR3 in amino acids: CASSTGQGGQPQHF. In DNA, the CDR3 is TGCGCCAGCAGCACTGGGCAGGGGGGACAGCCCCAGCATTTT. Based on the CDR3 plus reference TRBV5-1 and TRBJ1-5, the full variable domain is KAGVTQTPRYLIKTRGQQVTLSCSPISGHRSVSWYQQTPGQGLQFLFEYFSETQRNKGNFPGRFSGRQFSNSRSEMNVSTLELGDSALYLCASSTGQGGQPQHFGDGTRLSIL.

The chain uses TRBV7-9 and TRBJ1-3, with D uncertain. This CDR3 is built from 17 residues. Trimming took off 0 bases at V and 0 bases at J, with 12 bases between the two ends. The germline gives CDR1 SEHNR, CDR2 FQNEAQ (reference sequence). This CDR3 is CASSLALQHNSGNTIYF. The CDR3 nucleotides are TGTGCCAGCAGCTTAGCGCTACAGCACAACTCTGGAAACACCATATATTTT.

Regarding this clone: The same CDR3 is also encoded by other DNA sequences in this sample. The genes are TRBV6-1 and TRBJ2-5; D uncertain. V dropped 0 bases and J dropped 2 bases, with 7 bases sitting between them. Germline V CDR1 and CDR2: MNHNS, SASEGT. This CDR3 has 14 residues. The CDR3: CASSEAQGQETQYF. CDR3 nucleotides: TGTGCCAGCAGTGAAGCGCAAGGGCAAGAGACCCAGTACTTC.

V gene TRBV10-3 combines with J gene TRBJ2-6, with D perhaps TRBD1 (6 bases). The CDR3 length is 18 residues. Trimming left V 7 bases short and J 0 bases short, with 19 bases between. CDR1 ENHRY and CDR2 SYGVKD come from the germline V gene. CDR3 protein: CAINRRAGDTSGANVLTF. The CDR3 DNA follows: TGTGCCATCAACAGAAGGGCAGGGGATACCTCTGGGGCCAACGTCCTGACTTTC.

This clone was seen just once. The chain joins TRBV10-2 to TRBJ2-1, with a tentative D call TRBD2 (5 bases). The germline gives CDR1 WSHSY, CDR2 SAAADI. The CDR3 totals 15 residues. V lost 3 bases and J lost 9, with 18 bases in between. The CDR3 loop is CASSDTYSPSIEQFF. CDR3 nucleotides: TGCGCCAGCAGTGATACCTATAGTCCTAGCATTGAGCAGTTCTTC.

Only one count was recorded for this clone. V and J are TRBV7-9 and TRBJ1-5; D uncertain. Germline CDR1 and CDR2: SEHNR and FQNEAQ (reference sequence). V lost 5 bases and J 0 bases, leaving 11 bases between the germline ends. The CDR3 is 15 amino acids. The DNA for the CDR3 is TGTGCCAGCAGCCCTGGAACAAATAGCAATCAGCCCCAGCATTTT. This translates into CASSPGTNSNQPQHF. Together with reference TRBV7-9 and TRBJ1-5, the CDR3 gives the full variable domain: DTGVSQNPRHKITKRGQNVTFRCDPISEHNRLYWYRQTLGQGPEFLTYFQNEAQLEKSRLLSDRFSAERPKGSFSTLEIQRTEQGDSAMYLCASSPGTNSNQPQHFGDGTRLSIL.